The 23 T cell receptor beta chains below all came from one sample that was sequenced in a study of T cell responses to AZD1222 COVID-19 vaccine. Method: immunoSEQ multiplex PCR; TCRdb's copy keeps in-frame clones and lacks some. The sample has around 170,000 clones, around 93% seen once; the top ten hold about 4.2%. The sequenced sample was peripheral blood, obtained on day 0 of AZD1222 vaccination. These TCRs come from an adult in good health.

The chain couples TRBV10-2 to TRBJ1-5; D not certain. Germline CDR1 WSHSY, CDR2 SAAADI. The CDR3 consists of 13 residues. Trimming took off 7 bases at V and 5 bases at J, with 12 bases between the two ends. The CDR3 region is CASTFELYQPQHF. CDR3 nucleotides: TGCGCCAGCACCTTCGAGTTGTATCAGCCCCAGCATTTT.

CDR3 in amino acids: CASTPSGTSDYNEQFF. CDR3 sequence (DNA): TGTGCCAGCACCCCGTCAGGGACTAGCGACTACAATGAGCAGTTCTTC. This chain uses TRBV5-4 with TRBJ2-1; 10 bases agree with TRBD2. The CDR3 is made up of 16 amino acids. Germline trimming cut 6 bases from V and 3 bases from J; bases unmatched to any gene: 9. CDR1 SGHNT and CDR2 YYREEE come from the germline V gene (reference sequence).

The chain uses TRBV5-1 and TRBJ1-2; TRBD1 is a possible D gene (6 bases). In germline, CDR1 is SGHRS, CDR2 YFSETQ. The CDR3 spans 15 residues. V lost 7 bases and J 8 bases, leaving 24 bases between the germline ends. The CDR3 DNA is TGCGCCAGCGCCTATGGGACAAGTACAACGGGAGGCTACACCTTC. This translates into CASAYGTSTTGGYTF.

The chain links TRBV9 to TRBJ2-1; D tentatively fits TRBD1 or TRBD2 (5 bases each). The length of the CDR3 is 13 residues. The ends were cut back, 0 bases at V and 9 bases at J, with 10 bases in the middle. Germline CDR1 is SGDLS and CDR2 is YYNGEE. For the CDR3, the DNA is TGTGCCAGCAGCGTAGGGGGGAAGGGTGAGCAGTTCTTC. Amino acid sequence: CASSVGGKGEQFF.

Notes on this clone: This sample also contains other DNA sequences that code for the same CDR3. This chain joins TRBV4-1 and TRBJ1-3; D not resolved. This CDR3 region has 12 residues. V was pared by 1 base and J by 4 bases, with 2 bases between. CDR1 and CDR2 from the germline V gene are MGHRA and YSYEKL. This CDR3 reads CASSQVGNTIYF. As DNA, the CDR3 is TGCGCCAGCAGCCAAGTGGGAAACACCATATATTTT.

This rearrangement joins TRBV3-1 (or the pseudogene TRBV3-2) to TRBJ1-5, with TRBD1 as a possible D gene (5 bases). From germline, CDR1 is LGHDT and CDR2 YNNKEL (reference sequence). The CDR3 is 13 residues long. Trimming removed 0 bases from V and 7 bases from J, with 7 bases in between. The CDR3 is CASSQDRGQPQHF. In nucleotides, the CDR3 is TGTGCCAGCAGCCAAGATAGGGGCCAGCCCCAGCATTTT.

The chain recombines TRBV3-1 (or the pseudogene TRBV3-2) with TRBJ1-5; tentatively, D is TRBD1 (6 bases). The V gene's germline CDR1 is LGHDT and CDR2 YNNKEL (reference sequence). V lost 5 bases to trimming and J lost 2 bases, with 13 bases between them. CDR3 length: 15 amino acids. The CDR3 here is CASSASSGGNQPQHF. CDR3 bases: TGTGCCAGCAGCGCCAGTTCAGGGGGCAATCAGCCCCAGCATTTT.

The V call is TRBV6-4, the J call TRBJ1-1; D remains unclear. This CDR3 region has 13 residues. Trimming removed 4 bases from V and 3 bases from J, with 9 bases in between. Germline CDR1 reads MRHNA; CDR2 reads SNTAGT. In DNA form, the CDR3 reads TGTGCCAGCAGTGGAGAGAGAGACACTGAAGCTTTCTTT. The encoded protein is CASSGERDTEAFF.

The rearrangement uses TRBV21-1 and TRBJ1-2; the D call in the table, TRBD1, was not verified against the DNA. TRBV21-1 is tagged as a pseudogene. The CDR3 runs to 14 residues. CDR3 in DNA: TGTGCCAGCAACACGGGGACAGGGAACTATGGCTACACCTTC. It encodes CASNTGTGNYGYTF.

The chain employs TRBV11-2 and TRBJ2-4, with D unclear. The CDR3 sequence is 14 residues long. Trimming shortened V by 1 base and J by 4 bases, and 8 bases separated the two germline ends. Germline V gene sequence: CDR1 SGHAT, CDR2 FQNNGV. CDR3 coding DNA: TGTGCCAGCAGCTTAGCCCCCGGAAAAAACATTCAGTACTTC. Protein: CASSLAPGKNIQYF. The variable domain in full, with the rest retrieved from reference TRBV11-2 and TRBJ2-4, is EAGVAQSPRYKIIEKRQSVAFWCNPISGHATLYWYQQILGQGPKLLIQFQNNGVVDDSQLPKDRFSAERLKGVDSTLKIQPAKLEDSAVYLCASSLAPGKNIQYFGAGTRLSVL.

The chain joins TRBV4-1 to TRBJ2-7, with D perhaps being TRBD1 or TRBD2 (5 bases each). The ends were cut back, 4 bases at V and 1 base at J, with 11 bases in the middle. Per the germline V gene, CDR1 is MGHRA and CDR2 is YSYEKL. The CDR3 has 14 residues. The CDR3 region is CASSRGAGSYEQYF. Written as DNA, the CDR3 is TGCGCCAGCAGCCGTGGGGCGGGTTCCTACGAGCAGTACTTC.

This chain connects TRBV28 to TRBJ2-6; tentative D call: TRBD1 (6 bases). This CDR3 is 16 amino acids long. Germline loops: CDR1 MDHEN, CDR2 SYDVKM. V was pared by 6 bases and J by 4 bases, with 16 bases between. The DNA of the CDR3 is TGTGCCAGCAGGAGACCAGGGGCAGCCGGGGCCAACGTCCTGACTTTC. Translating it yields CASRRPGAAGANVLTF.

This chain uses TRBV7-9 with TRBJ2-5; 13 nucleotides align to TRBD2. J lost 1 base, V lost 5 bases, and 13 bases had no gene match. This CDR3 has 19 amino acids. CDR1 is SEHNR and CDR2 is FQNEAQ in the germline V gene (reference sequence). The CDR3 nucleotides read TGTGCCAGCAGCGCGAATTTGGGACTAGCGGGACGTGGCCAAGAGACCCAGTACTTC. Translation gives CASSANLGLAGRGQETQYF.

The V gene is TRBV28, the J gene TRBJ2-7, with 12 bases aligning to TRBD2. Germline values: CDR1 MDHEN, CDR2 SYDVKM. Trimming removed 6 bases from V and 0 bases from J; junction bases left unmatched: 6. The CDR3 sequence is 16 residues long. The CDR3 loop reads CASSLGTSGFSYEQYF. The CDR3 nucleotides read TGTGCCAGCAGCCTAGGGACTAGCGGGTTCTCCTACGAGCAGTACTTC.

The rearrangement uses TRBV18 and TRBJ2-7; perhaps TRBD1 as D (5 bases). The CDR3 is 13 residues long. V lost 3 bases, J lost 3 bases, and 9 bases lay in between. The germline gives CDR1 KGHSH, CDR2 LQKENI. The CDR3 reads CASSPGPDYEQYF. DNA for the CDR3: TGTGCCAGCTCACCGGGGCCCGACTACGAGCAGTACTTC.

This clone was recorded only once. This sequence joins TRBV18 and TRBJ1-2, with 9 nucleotides matching TRBD1. The CDR3 is made up of 15 amino acids. With 2 bases clipped from V and 4 bases from J, the junction kept 5 bases outside the gene matches. CDR1 KGHSH and CDR2 LQKENI come from the germline V gene. CDR3 sequence (DNA): TGTGCCAGCTCACCAAACAGGGGGCGAAGCTATGGCTACACCTTC. Amino acids: CASSPNRGRSYGYTF.

V is TRBV19 and J is TRBJ1-2, with D unclear. The CDR3 consists of 12 residues. V was cut by 6 bases and J by 3 bases, with 8 bases left in between. Germline CDR1 LNHDA, CDR2 SQIVND (reference sequence). The CDR3 sequence: CASSGGYYGYTF. Written as DNA, the CDR3 is TGTGCCAGTAGCGGAGGCTACTATGGCTACACCTTC.

CDR3 in amino acids: CASSSGTRSVTGELFF. CDR3 DNA: TGTGCCAGCAGCAGCGGGACTAGGTCGGTCACCGGGGAGCTGTTTTTT. The J gene is TRBJ2-2, the V gene TRBV3-1 (or the pseudogene TRBV3-2), with 8 bases identical to TRBD2. This CDR3 spans 16 amino acids. J was trimmed by 4 bases and V by 5 bases; bases with no gene match: 9. The germline V gene encodes CDR1 LGHDT and CDR2 YNNKEL (reference sequence).

V is TRBV11-2 and J is TRBJ1-1; perhaps TRBD1 as D (5 bases). V was shortened by 1 base and J by 6 bases, with 9 bases between the two germline ends. Germline lookup yields CDR1 SGHAT and CDR2 FQNNGV. The CDR3 is made up of 13 amino acids. CDR3 protein: CASSLGGHPEAFF. The CDR3 nucleotides read TGTGCCAGCAGCTTAGGAGGACACCCTGAAGCTTTCTTT.

V usage is TRBV28 and J usage is TRBJ2-3; tentative D call: TRBD1 (6 bases). V was pared by 0 bases and J by 4 bases, with 11 bases between. The CDR3 loop spans 15 amino acids. Germline CDR1 is MDHEN and CDR2 is SYDVKM. CDR3 loop: CASSLWYRVADTQYF. CDR3 nucleotide sequence: TGTGCCAGCAGTTTATGGTACAGGGTGGCAGATACGCAGTATTTT.

This clone was found once. The chain links TRBV24-1 to TRBJ1-4; D perhaps matches TRBD1 (5 bases). Per germline, CDR1 KGHDR and CDR2 SFDVKD. The CDR3 contains 13 residues. Between the trimmed V and J ends, which lost 0 bases and 10 bases, there was a span of 8 bases. CDR3 sequence (DNA): TGTGCCACCAGTGATTTGTTGGGGGGAAAACTGTTTTTT. This gives the protein CATSDLLGGKLFF.

CDR3 region: CAWSPPLVSGYGYTF. In DNA form, the CDR3 reads TGTGCCTGGAGTCCCCCTCTAGTTAGTGGCTATGGCTACACCTTC. V and J are TRBV30 and TRBJ1-2; D remains unclear. Germline V lookup: CDR1 GTSNPN, CDR2 SVGIG (reference sequence). The CDR3 has 15 residues. V gave up 2 bases and J gave up 4 bases, with 17 bases separating them.

V is TRBV10-2 and J is TRBJ2-1; D is perhaps TRBD1 (5 bases). This CDR3 spans 13 amino acids. V was cut by 5 bases and J by 3 bases, with 8 bases left in between. Germline V CDR1 and CDR2: WSHSY, SAAADI. The CDR3 sequence: CASSRTSYNEQFF. CDR3 sequence (DNA): TGCGCCAGCAGTCGGACAAGCTACAATGAGCAGTTCTTC.